This T cell receptor (beta chain) was sequenced in a study of immune characterization of retroperitoneal liposarcoma. With 1 base clipped from V and 0 bases from J, the junction kept 0 bases outside the gene matches. CDR3 length: 15 residues. Germline values: CDR1 MNHNS, CDR2 SASEGT. One entry per CDR3 protein, called by TCRdb with MiXCR from the PCR reads. Found here are 11,000 or so distinct CDR3 sequences, approximately 50% of them singletons; the top ten hold about 10%. This TCR was sampled from a female donor with retroperitoneal liposarcoma. The material sequenced was tumor tissue. V is TRBV6-1 and J is TRBJ2-1, with 7 positions matching TRBD2. CDR3 loop: CASSEGGGSYNEQFF. The CDR3, as DNA: TGTGCCAGCAGTGAAGGGGGGGGCTCCTACAATGAGCAGTTCTTC.